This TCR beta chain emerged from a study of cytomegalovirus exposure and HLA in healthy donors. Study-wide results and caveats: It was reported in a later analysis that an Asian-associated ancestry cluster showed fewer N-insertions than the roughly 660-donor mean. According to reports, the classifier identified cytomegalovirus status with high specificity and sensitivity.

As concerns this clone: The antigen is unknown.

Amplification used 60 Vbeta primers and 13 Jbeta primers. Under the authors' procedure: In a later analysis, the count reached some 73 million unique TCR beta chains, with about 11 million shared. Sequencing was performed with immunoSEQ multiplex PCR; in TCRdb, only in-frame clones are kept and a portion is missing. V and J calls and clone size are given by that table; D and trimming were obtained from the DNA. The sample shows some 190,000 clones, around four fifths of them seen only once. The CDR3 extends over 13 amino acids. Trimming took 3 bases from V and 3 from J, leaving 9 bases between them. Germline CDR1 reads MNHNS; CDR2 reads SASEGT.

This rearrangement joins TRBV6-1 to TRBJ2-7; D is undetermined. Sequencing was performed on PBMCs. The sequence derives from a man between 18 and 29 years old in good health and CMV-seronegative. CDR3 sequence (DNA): TGTGCCAGCAGTGATGGGCAAAGCTACGAGCAGTACTTC. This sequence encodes CASSDGQSYEQYF.